Sequencing of this TCR beta chain was carried out in a study of cytomegalovirus exposure and HLA in healthy donors. 60 Vbeta and 13 Jbeta primers were used in PCR. The protocol was immunoSEQ multiplex PCR, while the TCRdb copy is restricted to in-frame clones and leaves out a portion. The profile shows about 160,000 clones, 60% to 85% of them singletons. Germline trimming cut 4 bases from V and 6 bases from J; bases unmatched to any gene: 5. The CDR3 spans 14 residues. Germline CDR1 reads MNHNS; CDR2 reads SASEGT. General study findings and limits: Within an earlier analysis, most TCR beta V segments proved productive either about 87% or about 30% of the time.

Points on this clone: The antigen remains unidentified.

The chain has TRBV6-1 and TRBJ2-2; 7 bases agree with TRBD2. The TCR was taken from a male donor in good health and CMV-seropositive. Sample: PBMCs. CDR3 in amino acids: CASSASRGAGELFF. CDR3 nucleotides: TGTGCCAGCAGTGCCTCTCGGGGGGCCGGGGAGCTGTTTTTT.